The next 5 T cell receptor beta chains were all read from a single sample in a study of CD8 T cells in Susac syndrome. A quantity of about 0.5 to 1 ug RNA underwent reverse transcription using random hexamers. In TCRdb, the immunoSEQ multiplex PCR reads were re-called with MiXCR into one record per CDR3 protein. The table shows approximately 300,000 distinct CDR3 sequences, with about 89% occurring only once. Sequences were obtained from CD8+ T cells from PBMCs. The receptors were gathered from a human donor with multiple sclerosis.

This chain joins TRBV14 and TRBJ2-5; D tentatively reads TRBD1 or TRBD2 (5 bases each). The CDR3 consists of 18 residues. Per germline, CDR1 SGHDN and CDR2 FVKESK. Trimming left V 0 bases short and J 1 base short, with 18 bases between. The CDR3 DNA reads TGTGCCAGCAGCCAAGATGGTTCTTACGGGGCGATCCAAGAGACCCAGTACTTC. The encoded protein is CASSQDGSYGAIQETQYF.

J is TRBJ2-3 and V is TRBV5-6, with 8 bases matching TRBD2. Germline V CDR1 and CDR2: SGHDT, YYEEEE. With 1 base clipped from V and 2 bases from J, the junction kept 9 bases outside the gene matches. This CDR3 spans 17 amino acids. The CDR3 bases are TGTGCCAGCAGCTTGTCGGCGGGGGGCCCGAACACAGATACGCAGTATTTT. Amino acid sequence: CASSLSAGGPNTDTQYF.

The V gene is TRBV6-5, the J gene TRBJ2-7; D call uncertain. This CDR3 has 11 amino acids. The germline V gene has CDR1 MNHEY and CDR2 SVGAGI. V was pared by 1 base and J by 6 bases, with 4 bases between. The CDR3 protein is CASSYWGEQYF. The CDR3 region has the DNA TGTGCCAGCAGTTACTGGGGCGAGCAGTACTTC.

This chain joins TRBV19 and TRBJ1-1; D is possibly TRBD1 (6 bases). The germline gives CDR1 LNHDA, CDR2 SQIVND (reference sequence). Trimming removed 9 bases at V and 4 bases at J, with 15 bases between. The CDR3 consists of 13 residues. The CDR3 bases are TGTGCCAGAGCGGGACATCCTGGCACTGAAGCTTTCTTT. Its protein is CARAGHPGTEAFF.

The chain uses TRBV7-3 and TRBJ2-1; 8 bases are shared with TRBD1. V shed 5 bases, J shed 5 bases, and the junction held 8 bases outside the gene matches. The CDR3 runs 15 residues. Germline V gene sequence: CDR1 SGHTA, CDR2 FQGTGA. The chain's CDR3 is CASSPGQGWNNEQFF. CDR3 nucleotides: TGTGCCAGCAGCCCAGGACAGGGTTGGAACAATGAGCAGTTCTTC.